One TCR beta chain is described in this entry. This specimen belongs to a study of blood T cell repertoires in COVID-19. About the study: From the United States, Italy and Spain came samples of acute and convalescent COVID-19. The analysed material was cDNA or gDNA that came from T cells, B-cell-depleted T cells, or PBMCs.

The CDR3 sequence is 14 residues long. Germline V gives CDR1 MNHEY, CDR2 SMNVEV (reference sequence). The V and J ends lost 5 bases and 5 bases, in that order; junction bases with no gene match: 5. As originally analysed: It was from reference gene primer amplification that nucleated cell counts were estimated. Only in-frame clones appear in the TCRdb table, and some are missing; sequencing was by immunoSEQ multiplex PCR. V, J and clone size reflect that table, while D and trimming were determined from the DNA. This table has about 190,000 clones, about 86% appearing once. The chain recombines TRBV27 with TRBJ2-1; TRBD2 matches at 8 bases. The sequence came from a woman in her thirties with active or convalescent COVID-19. The sequenced sample consisted of peripheral blood. The CDR3 loop reads CASSQGTRHNEQFF. The CDR3 nucleotides are TGTGCCAGCAGTCAAGGGACTAGGCACAATGAGCAGTTCTTC.